The T cell receptor beta chain described here comes from a study of T-cell memory formation after mild COVID-19. Via MiXCR, TCRdb re-called the 5' RACE reads, giving one row per CDR3 protein. Here the sample spans 300,000 to 350,000 distinct CDR3 sequences, approximately 14% being singletons. Germline CDR1 reads SGHVS; CDR2 reads FNYEAQ. Trimming cost V 8 bases and J 4 bases, with 14 bases left between them. The CDR3 consists of 14 residues. The material sequenced was PBMCs or a T cell subset sorted from them (not recorded which). This chain connects TRBV7-6 to TRBJ2-2, with D possibly matching TRBD1 (5 bases). This clonotype was obtained from a man younger than 35 who had mild COVID-19 (a few samples of this study predate the infection). Cell type and time point are not known. The CDR3 bases are TGTGCCAGCCAGGGTGGGTCGGGCACCGGGGAGCTGTTTTTT. Translation: CASQGGSGTGELFF.